This TCR beta chain was found in a study of kidney transplant recipient with SARS-CoV-2 infection. As for this clonotype: This may arise from a read error, as a much more abundant clone is one base away.

The CDR3 has 12 amino acids. Germline CDR1 is LNHDA and CDR2 is SQIVND (reference sequence). TCRdb passed the reads through MiXCR, listing each CDR3 protein once. Among 200,000 to 250,000 distinct CDR3 sequences, less than 35% were seen once, and the ten largest hold under 9.5%. The material sequenced was a blood sample, taken at baseline and on roughly day 120 from a kidney transplant recipient. The rearrangement uses TRBV19 and TRBJ1-2; possible D gene TRBD1, 5 bases. The source is a young adult male patient who had COVID-19 and was a kidney transplant recipient. Some T cells here may be from the graft donor. The CDR3 coding sequence is TGTGCCAGTACCCGGGGGGTGGGCGGCTGCACCTTC. Its translation is CASTRGVGGCTF.